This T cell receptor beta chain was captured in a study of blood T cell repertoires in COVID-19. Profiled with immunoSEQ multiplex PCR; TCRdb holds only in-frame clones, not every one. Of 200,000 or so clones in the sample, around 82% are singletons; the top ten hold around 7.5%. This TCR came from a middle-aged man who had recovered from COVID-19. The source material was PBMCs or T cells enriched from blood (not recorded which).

The CDR3 DNA reads TGCGCCAGCAATCTACAGGGGAACACCGGGGAGCTGTTTTTT. Its translation: CASNLQGNTGELFF. V and J are TRBV5-1 and TRBJ2-2, with D tentatively TRBD1 (6 bases). The CDR3 extends over 14 amino acids. V was cut by 6 bases and J by 1 base, with 10 bases left in between. Germline loops: CDR1 SGHRS, CDR2 YFSETQ.